The source of this T cell receptor (beta chain) is a study of T cells expressing NK-cell markers. Looking at the study overall: All TCR beta repertoires analysed originated from sorted CD3+CD56+NKG2C+, CD3+CD56+NKG2C- and CD3+CD56-NKG2C+ T cells. Findings and caveats of the study: Researchers report these clonotypes also headed the CD3+CD56-NKG2C+ fraction in a few donors.

The cDNA for TCR beta came from 5'RACE template switching with UMIs. TCRdb reanalyzed the 5' RACE reads, giving one entry per CDR3 protein sequence and no DNA. In all, the sample yields 250,000 to 300,000 distinct CDR3 sequences. This CDR3 is 18 amino acids long. The germline V gene has CDR1 KGHDR and CDR2 SFDVKD. A word on this clonotype: Its antigen is as yet unknown.

The clonotype originates from a man between 18 and 29 years old in good health. Input material: blood T cells: a sorted CD56 or NKG2C T cell subset, CD4+ or CD8+ T cells, or bulk PBMC T cells (not recorded which). The J gene is TRBJ2-1, the V gene TRBV24-1; the D call from TCRdb, TRBD2, cannot be confirmed without DNA. CDR3 residues: CATSDSLGLADSYNEQFF.